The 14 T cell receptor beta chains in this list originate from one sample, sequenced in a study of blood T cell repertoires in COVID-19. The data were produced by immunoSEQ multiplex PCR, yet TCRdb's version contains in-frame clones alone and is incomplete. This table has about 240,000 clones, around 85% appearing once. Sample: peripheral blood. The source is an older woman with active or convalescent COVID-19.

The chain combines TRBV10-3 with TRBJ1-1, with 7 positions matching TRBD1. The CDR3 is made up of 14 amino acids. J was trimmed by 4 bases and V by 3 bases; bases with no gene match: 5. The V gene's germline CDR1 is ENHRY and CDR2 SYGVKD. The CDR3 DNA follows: TGTGCCATCAGTGAATTTTCAGGGGGCACTGAAGCTTTCTTT. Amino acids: CAISEFSGGTEAFF.

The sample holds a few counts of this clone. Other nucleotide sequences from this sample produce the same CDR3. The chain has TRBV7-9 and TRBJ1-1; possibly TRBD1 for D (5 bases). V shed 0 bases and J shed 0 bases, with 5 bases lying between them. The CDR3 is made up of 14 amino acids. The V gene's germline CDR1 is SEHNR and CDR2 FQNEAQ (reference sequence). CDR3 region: CASSLAGVNTEAFF. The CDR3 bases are TGTGCCAGCAGCTTAGCAGGGGTGAACACTGAAGCTTTCTTT. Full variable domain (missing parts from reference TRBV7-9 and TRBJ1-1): DTGVSQNPRHKITKRGQNVTFRCDPISEHNRLYWYRQTLGQGPEFLTYFQNEAQLEKSRLLSDRFSAERPKGSFSTLEIQRTEQGDSAMYLCASSLAGVNTEAFFGQGTRLTVV.

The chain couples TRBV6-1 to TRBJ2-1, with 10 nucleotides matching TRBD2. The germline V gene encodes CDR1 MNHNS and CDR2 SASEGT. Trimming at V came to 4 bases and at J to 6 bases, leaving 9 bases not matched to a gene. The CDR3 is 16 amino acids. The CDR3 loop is CASSATSGPPINEQFF. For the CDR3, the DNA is TGTGCCAGCAGTGCGACTAGCGGGCCACCCATCAATGAGCAGTTCTTC.

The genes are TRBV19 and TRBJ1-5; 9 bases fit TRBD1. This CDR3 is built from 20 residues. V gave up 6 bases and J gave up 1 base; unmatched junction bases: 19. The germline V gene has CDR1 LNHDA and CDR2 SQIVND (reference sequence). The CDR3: CASSLGHTGTGRLSNQPQHF. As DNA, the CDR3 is TGTGCCAGTAGCCTGGGTCATACCGGGACAGGGAGGTTGAGCAATCAGCCCCAGCATTTT.

The CDR3, as DNA: TGCGCCAGCAGCGCCTTCGGCGGGAGCCAAGAGACCCAGTACTTC. This encodes CASSAFGGSQETQYF. The chain joins TRBV5-1 to TRBJ2-5; 7 bases are shared with TRBD2. Germline CDR1 SGHRS, CDR2 YFSETQ. Trimming at V came to 4 bases and at J to 1 base, leaving 7 bases not matched to a gene. The CDR3 totals 15 residues.

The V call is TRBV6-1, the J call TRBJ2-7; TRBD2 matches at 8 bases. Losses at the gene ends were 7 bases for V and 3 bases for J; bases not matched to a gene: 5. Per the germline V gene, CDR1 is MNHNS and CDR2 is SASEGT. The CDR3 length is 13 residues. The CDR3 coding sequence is TGTGCCAGCACCCAGCGGGAGCGCTACGAGCAGTACTTC. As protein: CASTQRERYEQYF.

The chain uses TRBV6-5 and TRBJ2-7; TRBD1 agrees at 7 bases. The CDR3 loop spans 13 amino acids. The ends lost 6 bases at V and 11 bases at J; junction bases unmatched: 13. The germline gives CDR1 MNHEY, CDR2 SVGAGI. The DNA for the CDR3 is TGTGCCAGCAGGCAGTCGACAGGGAAATTGGAGTACGTC. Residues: CASRQSTGKLEYV.

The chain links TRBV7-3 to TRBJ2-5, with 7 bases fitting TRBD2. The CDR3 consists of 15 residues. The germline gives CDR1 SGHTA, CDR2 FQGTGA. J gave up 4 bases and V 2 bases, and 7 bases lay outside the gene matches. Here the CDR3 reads CASSLGGGSRETQYF. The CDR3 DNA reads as TGTGCCAGCAGCTTAGGCGGCGGGAGCAGAGAGACCCAGTACTTC.

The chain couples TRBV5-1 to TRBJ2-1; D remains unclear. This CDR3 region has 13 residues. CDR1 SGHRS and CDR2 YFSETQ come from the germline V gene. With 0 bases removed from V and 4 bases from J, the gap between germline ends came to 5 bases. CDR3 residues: CASSLGPYNEQFF. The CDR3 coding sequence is TGCGCCAGCAGCTTGGGTCCTTACAATGAGCAGTTCTTC.

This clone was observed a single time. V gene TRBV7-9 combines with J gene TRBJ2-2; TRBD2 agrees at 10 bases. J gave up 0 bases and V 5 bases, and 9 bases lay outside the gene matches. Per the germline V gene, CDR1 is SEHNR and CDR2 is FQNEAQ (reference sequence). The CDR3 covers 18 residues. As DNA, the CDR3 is TGTGCCAGCAGCCCTGGGCTAGCGGGGGCCACGAACACCGGGGAGCTGTTTTTT. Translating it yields CASSPGLAGATNTGELFF.

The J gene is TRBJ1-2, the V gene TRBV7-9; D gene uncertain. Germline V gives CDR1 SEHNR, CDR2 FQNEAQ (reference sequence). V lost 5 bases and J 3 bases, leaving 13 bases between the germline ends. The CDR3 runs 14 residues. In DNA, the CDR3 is TGTGCCAGCAGCCCCAATCGAGCGGACTATGGCTACACCTTC. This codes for CASSPNRADYGYTF.

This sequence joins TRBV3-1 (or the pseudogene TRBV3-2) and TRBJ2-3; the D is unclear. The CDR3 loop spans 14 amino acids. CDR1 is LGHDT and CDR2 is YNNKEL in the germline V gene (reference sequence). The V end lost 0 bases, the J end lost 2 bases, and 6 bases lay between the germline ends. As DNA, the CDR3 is TGTGCCAGCAGCCAAGATCTTTTCACAGATACGCAGTATTTT. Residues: CASSQDLFTDTQYF.

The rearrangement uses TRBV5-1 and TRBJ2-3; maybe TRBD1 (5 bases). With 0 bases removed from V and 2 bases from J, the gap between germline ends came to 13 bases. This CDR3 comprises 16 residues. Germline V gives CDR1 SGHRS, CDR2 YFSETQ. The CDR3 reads CASSLGQGLDTDTQYF. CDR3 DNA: TGCGCCAGCAGCTTGGGCCAGGGCCTGGACACAGATACGCAGTATTTT.

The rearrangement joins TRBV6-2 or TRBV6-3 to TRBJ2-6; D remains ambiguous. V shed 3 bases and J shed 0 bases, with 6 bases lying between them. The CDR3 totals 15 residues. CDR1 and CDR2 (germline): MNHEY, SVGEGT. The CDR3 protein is CASSYDTSGANVLTF. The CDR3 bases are TGTGCCAGCAGTTATGACACCTCTGGGGCCAACGTCCTGACTTTC.